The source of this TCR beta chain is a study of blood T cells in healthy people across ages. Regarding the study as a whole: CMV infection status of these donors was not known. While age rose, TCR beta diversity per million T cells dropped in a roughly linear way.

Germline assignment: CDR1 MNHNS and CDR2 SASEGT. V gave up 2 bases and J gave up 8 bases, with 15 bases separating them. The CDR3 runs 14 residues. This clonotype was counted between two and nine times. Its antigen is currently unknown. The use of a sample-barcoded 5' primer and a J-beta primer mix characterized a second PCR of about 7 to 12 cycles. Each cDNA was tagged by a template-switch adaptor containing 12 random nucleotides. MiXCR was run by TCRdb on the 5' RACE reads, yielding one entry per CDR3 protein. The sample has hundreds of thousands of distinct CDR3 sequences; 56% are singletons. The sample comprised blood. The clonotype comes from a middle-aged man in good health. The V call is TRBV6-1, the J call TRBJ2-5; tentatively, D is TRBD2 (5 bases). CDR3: CASSETSSRRTQYF. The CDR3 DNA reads TGTGCCAGCAGTGAAACTTCTAGCCGTCGAACCCAGTACTTC.